This record concerns one T cell receptor (beta chain) sequence. No cognate antigen has been identified for it. Within one base of it there is no much larger clone, and no base qualities were kept. A second Seattle source provided samples from volunteer blood donors who had recovered from COVID-19. The collaborating institutions used their own protocols to collect whole blood in K2EDTA tubes. Collaborator samples were shipped for TCRbeta analysis as frozen whole blood, isolated PBMCs, or DNA extracted from either sample type. The record originates from a study of blood T cell repertoires in COVID-19 (dated by TCRdb to 2020 to 2021). Looking at the study overall: The collaborator samples originated in the United States, Italy and Spain and spanned the acute and convalescent phases of COVID-19. The prospective study material was composed of cDNA or gDNA derived from T cells, B-cell-depleted T cells, or PBMCs. The dataset comprised deeply sampled blood TCRbeta repertoires from subjects exposed to, actively infected with, or recovered from COVID-19. The repertoires were made available in a free public database intended to serve as a resource for research on the immune response to SARS-CoV-2. The samples were drawn from the first 160 participants of the ongoing ImmuneRACE study and from 1,254 subjects provided by 6 global collaborators. Nearly every sample came with metadata listing a de-identified subject ID, COVID-19 status, age in years and sex. Where HLA class I and class II types were available, the types were taken from metadata supplied by the sample provider, not from assay-based typing. What the study reported, not specific to this receptor: How much clinical and demographic metadata was included differed by source and by participant, and the metadata was provided uncurated.

TCRbeta CDR3 regions were amplified from genomic DNA by means of the immunoSEQ Assay, a bias-controlled multiplex PCR. Concerning the study's data processing: The number of nucleated cells in each sample was estimated by amplification of reference gene primers within the assay. To quantify the absolute abundance of each unique TCRbeta CDR3 rearrangement, sequence reads were collapsed and filtered. Productive Simpson clonality was computed per sample as the square root of Simpson's diversity index over productive rearrangements. Here the immuneACCESS table is served through TCRdb, limited to in-frame sequences with V and J called. Missing clones are a known gap in these copies; in checked studies unresolved V genes cover under half, and the rest lacks a known reason. V and J calls and clone size follow that table, whereas D and trimming were derived from the DNA. This sample lists fewer than 200,000 clones; 80% to 90% were detected once. 3.5% to 4% of the sample rests with the top ten.

Source material: peripheral blood. The TCR comes from an older woman who had recovered from COVID-19.

CDR3 loop: CASSRMTGFQETQYF. In nucleotides, the sequence is TGTGCCAGCAGCCGAATGACAGGTTTCCAAGAGACCCAGTACTTC. In this chain, TRBV3-1 (or the pseudogene TRBV3-2) is recombined with TRBJ2-5; matching of 6 bases hints at TRBD1 as the D gene. As encoded in the germline V gene (reference sequence), CDR1 is LGHDT while CDR2 is YNNKEL. V is shortened by 4 bases, J by 1 base, and the region joining them spans 13 bases. The CDR3 spans 15 residues, from the cysteine through the phenylalanine. Solely the CDR3 DNA is kept, with 45 bases framed from the first base.